Below are 3 T cell receptor beta chains sequenced from a single sample in a study of blood T cell repertoires in COVID-19 (dated by TCRdb to the early 2020s). The library was made by the immunoSEQ multiplex PCR assay. Sourced from immuneACCESS, this table was stored by TCRdb with only in-frame sequences that have V and J called. A share of the clones is absent; for the studies checked, an unresolved V gene accounts for under half, and the remainder has no known explanation. The sample records 150,000 or so clones, approximately 92% of which are singletons. Roughly 13% of the sample rests with the top ten. Sequences were obtained from peripheral blood. The receptors were sampled from a man between 18 and 29 years old with COVID-19, enrolled during active disease.

This chain connects TRBV6-6 to TRBJ2-7; 7 bases line up with TRBD1. The length of the CDR3 is 14 residues. V gave up 6 bases and J gave up 2 bases; unmatched junction bases: 7. In germline, CDR1 is MNHNY, CDR2 SVGAGI (reference sequence). CDR3 amino acids: CASSTGAGAYEQYF. CDR3 DNA: TGTGCCAGCAGCACAGGGGCAGGGGCCTACGAGCAGTACTTC.

The CDR3 sequence: CASSWGGNTDTQYF. CDR3 bases: TGTGCCAGCAGCTGGGGAGGGAACACAGATACGCAGTATTTT. The chain carries TRBV11-3 and TRBJ2-3; TRBD2 agrees at 7 bases. This CDR3 contains 14 residues. Trimming cost V 4 bases and J 2 bases; bases outside gene matches: 3. The germline CDR1 and CDR2 sequences are SGHNT and YENEEA.

The rearrangement links TRBV6-5 to TRBJ1-2; D possibly corresponds to TRBD1 (6 bases). V lost 5 bases and J lost 8, with 15 bases in between. Per germline, CDR1 MNHEY and CDR2 SVGAGI. This CDR3 contains 13 residues. CDR3 sequence reads: CASSPGARWGYTF. The CDR3 DNA reads TGTGCCAGCAGTCCAGGGGCCCGATGGGGCTACACCTTC.